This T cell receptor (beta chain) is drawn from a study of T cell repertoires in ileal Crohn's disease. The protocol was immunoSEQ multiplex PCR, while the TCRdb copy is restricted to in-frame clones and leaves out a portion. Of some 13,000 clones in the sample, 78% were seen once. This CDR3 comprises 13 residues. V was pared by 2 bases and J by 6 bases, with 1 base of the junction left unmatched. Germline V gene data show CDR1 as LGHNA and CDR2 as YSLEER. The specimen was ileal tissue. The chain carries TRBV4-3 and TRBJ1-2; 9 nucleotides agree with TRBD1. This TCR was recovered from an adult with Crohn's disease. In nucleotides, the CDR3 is TGCGCCAGCAGCCAACGACAGGGGGATGGCTACACCTTC. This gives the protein CASSQRQGDGYTF.